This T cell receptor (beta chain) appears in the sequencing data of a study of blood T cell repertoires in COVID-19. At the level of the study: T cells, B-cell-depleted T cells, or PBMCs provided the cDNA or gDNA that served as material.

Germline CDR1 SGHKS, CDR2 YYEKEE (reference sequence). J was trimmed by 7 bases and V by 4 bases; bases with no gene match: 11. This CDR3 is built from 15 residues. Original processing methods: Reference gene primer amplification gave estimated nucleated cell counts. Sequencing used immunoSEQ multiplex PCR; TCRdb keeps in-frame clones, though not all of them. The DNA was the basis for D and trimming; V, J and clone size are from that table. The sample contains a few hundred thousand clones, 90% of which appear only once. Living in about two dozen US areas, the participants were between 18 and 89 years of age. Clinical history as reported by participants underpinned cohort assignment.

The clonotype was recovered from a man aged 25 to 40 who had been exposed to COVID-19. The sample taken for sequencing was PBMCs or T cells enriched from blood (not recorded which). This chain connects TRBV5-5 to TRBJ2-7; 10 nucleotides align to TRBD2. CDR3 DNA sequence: TGTGCCAGCAGCGACGGGACTAGCGCTCGGTTAGAGCAGTACTTC. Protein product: CASSDGTSARLEQYF.